The 22 T cell receptor beta chains in this list originate from one sample, sequenced in a study of graft-versus-host responses after intestinal transplantation. The table came from immunoSEQ multiplex PCR; TCRdb's copy has only in-frame clones and leaves some out. Of over 100,000 clones detected, 85% to 95% appear once; the ten largest clones hold 0.09% to 0.15%. These receptors lack a known antigen. This material consisted of unstimulated CD4+ T cells sorted from spleen or lymph node cells, taken before intestinal transplant. The receptor source for this set is a human donor who received an intestinal transplant.

The rearrangement links TRBV7-9 to TRBJ2-3; 7 bases match TRBD2. Germline-derived CDR1 and CDR2 are SEHNR and FQNEAQ (reference sequence). The V gene end was trimmed by 1 base and the J gene end by 2 bases; junction bases not matched to a gene: 9. This CDR3 region has 17 residues. Written as DNA, the CDR3 is TGTGCCAGCAGCTTAGGAGCGGGACCACCATCCACAGATACGCAGTATTTT. Translating gives CASSLGAGPPSTDTQYF.

The V and J genes are TRBV29-1 and TRBJ2-5; 10 bases match TRBD2. This CDR3 is built from 12 residues. The junction had 2 bases not matched to a gene; V was cut back by 5 bases and J by 5 bases. Germline CDR1 and CDR2: SQVTM and ANQGSEA. CDR3 DNA sequence: TGCAGCGTTAGGACTAGCGGCGAGACCCAGTACTTC. Protein: CSVRTSGETQYF.

The rearrangement uses TRBV29-1 and TRBJ1-1; possibly TRBD1 for D (6 bases). Trimming took 5 bases from V and 3 from J, leaving 13 bases between them. Germline lookup yields CDR1 SQVTM and CDR2 ANQGSEA. The CDR3 extends over 13 amino acids. CDR3 amino acids: CSVNRALDTEAFF. Written as DNA, the CDR3 is TGCAGCGTTAACAGGGCTTTGGACACTGAAGCTTTCTTT.

The chain carries TRBV27 and TRBJ1-5; D is undetermined. Germline lookup yields CDR1 MNHEY and CDR2 SMNVEV (reference sequence). The ends were cut back, 3 bases at V and 0 bases at J, with 6 bases in the middle. The CDR3 is 14 residues long. The CDR3 here is CASSFGDSNQPQHF. CDR3 in DNA: TGTGCCAGCAGTTTCGGTGATAGCAATCAGCCCCAGCATTTT.

This chain uses TRBV5-1 with TRBJ2-5, with D unresolved. Germline assignment: CDR1 SGHRS and CDR2 YFSETQ. The CDR3 consists of 13 residues. The V end lost 1 base, the J end lost 4 bases, and 8 bases lay between the germline ends. The CDR3 protein is CASSLNQGETQYF. CDR3 coding DNA: TGCGCCAGCAGCTTGAATCAAGGAGAGACCCAGTACTTC. The variable domain in full, with the rest retrieved from reference TRBV5-1 and TRBJ2-5, is KAGVTQTPRYLIKTRGQQVTLSCSPISGHRSVSWYQQTPGQGLQFLFEYFSETQRNKGNFPGRFSGRQFSNSRSEMNVSTLELGDSALYLCASSLNQGETQYFGPGTRLLVL.

The rearrangement uses TRBV18 and TRBJ2-5; 10 nucleotides align to TRBD2. V was clipped by 3 bases and J by 5 bases; unmatched bases: 6. Germline V gene data show CDR1 as KGHSH and CDR2 as LQKENI. CDR3 length: 15 residues. CDR3 nucleotides: TGTGCCAGCTCACCCCTAAAAGCGGGAGGGGAGACCCAGTACTTC. Its translation: CASSPLKAGGETQYF.

The gene calls are TRBV28 and TRBJ2-3; D is possibly TRBD2 (5 bases). From germline, CDR1 is MDHEN and CDR2 SYDVKM. The CDR3 is 14 amino acids. Trimming pared 2 bases from V and 6 bases from J, leaving 12 bases between. In nucleotides, the CDR3 is TGTGCCAGCAGTTTAGCCGGGGTACGCGATACGCAGTATTTT. This codes for CASSLAGVRDTQYF.

The chain couples TRBV10-3 to TRBJ2-3; the D is unclear. CDR3 length: 14 amino acids. CDR1 is ENHRY, CDR2 SYGVKD, per germline. Trimming left V 10 bases short and J 0 bases short, with 14 bases between. CDR3 bases: TGTGCCACCAAACAGTTCGCTAGCACAGATACGCAGTATTTT. Its protein product is CATKQFASTDTQYF.

This rearrangement joins TRBV30 to TRBJ1-2; D may be TRBD1 (6 bases). Germline V gives CDR1 GTSNPN, CDR2 SVGIG (reference sequence). Trimming shortened V by 8 bases and J by 3 bases, and 10 bases separated the two germline ends. The CDR3 covers 11 residues. CDR3: CAGQGYYGYTF. As DNA, the CDR3 is TGTGCCGGGCAGGGGTACTATGGCTACACCTTC.

The rearrangement joins TRBV19 to TRBJ2-1; 7 positions match TRBD1. With 4 bases clipped from V and 4 bases from J, the junction kept 7 bases outside the gene matches. The CDR3 length is 15 residues. Germline lookup yields CDR1 LNHDA and CDR2 SQIVND (reference sequence). Written as DNA, the CDR3 is TGTGCCAGTAGTAAGGCAGGGGGAACATACAATGAGCAGTTCTTC. Translating gives CASSKAGGTYNEQFF.

This rearrangement joins TRBV6-6 to TRBJ2-1; D call uncertain. The germline gives CDR1 MNHNY, CDR2 SVGAGI (reference sequence). Deletions cut 0 bases from V and 4 bases from J, with 10 bases between. The CDR3 consists of 15 residues. The DNA for the CDR3 is TGTGCCAGCAGTTACTCCCGATCTAGGTACAATGAGCAGTTCTTC. This codes for CASSYSRSRYNEQFF.

J is TRBJ1-1 and V is TRBV14; D perhaps matches TRBD1 (6 bases). This CDR3 contains 17 residues. Germline CDR1 is SGHDN and CDR2 is FVKESK. Trimming left V 0 bases short and J 1 base short, with 15 bases between. Written as DNA, the CDR3 is TGTGCCAGCAGCCAAGATAAGGGGGTTTGGAGGAACACTGAAGCTTTCTTT. Its translation is CASSQDKGVWRNTEAFF.

The rearrangement uses TRBV27 and TRBJ2-1; D is possibly TRBD1 (7 bases). The CDR3 contains 15 residues. Trimming took off 3 bases at V and 3 bases at J, with 12 bases between the two ends. From germline, CDR1 is MNHEY and CDR2 SMNVEV (reference sequence). The CDR3 DNA is TGTGCCAGCAGTTTCGCGGGGACAGTCTACAATGAGCAGTTCTTC. Encoded protein: CASSFAGTVYNEQFF.

The CDR3 region is CASSPTEYYGYTF. For the CDR3, the DNA is TGCGCCAGCAGTCCGACGGAATACTATGGCTACACCTTC. This chain joins TRBV5-1 and TRBJ1-2; D not certain. This CDR3 is 13 amino acids long. Trimming left V 5 bases short and J 3 bases short, with 11 bases between. Germline CDR1 and CDR2: SGHRS and YFSETQ.

The chain recombines TRBV19 with TRBJ2-7; possible D gene TRBD1, 6 bases. In germline, CDR1 is LNHDA, CDR2 SQIVND (reference sequence). V gave up 6 bases and J gave up 4 bases, with 19 bases separating them. The CDR3 sequence is 15 residues long. CDR3 coding DNA: TGTGCCAGTAGCACAGACAGGTATCCAAGGTACGAGCAGTACTTC. This encodes CASSTDRYPRYEQYF.

The chain's CDR3 is CASSLSTDTATYEQYF. The DNA of the CDR3 is TGTGCCAGCAGTTTATCAACAGATACAGCTACCTACGAGCAGTACTTC. This chain uses TRBV27 with TRBJ2-7, with no clear D. Germline V lookup: CDR1 MNHEY, CDR2 SMNVEV (reference sequence). The ends were cut back, 0 bases at V and 2 bases at J, with 14 bases in the middle. The CDR3 is 16 amino acids.

The V call is TRBV11-2, the J call TRBJ2-3; 8 bases are a match to TRBD2. There are 15 residues in the CDR3. The ends lost 3 bases at V and 2 bases at J; junction bases unmatched: 4. Germline CDR1 reads SGHAT; CDR2 reads FQNNGV. CDR3 sequence reads: CASSLVAGLTDTQYF. For the CDR3, the DNA is TGTGCCAGCAGCTTGGTAGCGGGACTCACAGATACGCAGTATTTT.

The CDR3 here is CASSTAGAWSTDTQYF. Here the CDR3 DNA reads TGTGCCAGTAGTACGGCGGGAGCTTGGAGCACAGATACGCAGTATTTT. The V gene is TRBV19, the J gene TRBJ2-3, with 7 bases identical to TRBD2. The CDR3 covers 16 residues. Unmatched junction bases numbered 7, after V lost 4 bases and J lost 0 bases. The germline CDR1 and CDR2 sequences are LNHDA and SQIVND (reference sequence).

Written as DNA, the CDR3 is TGCAGCGTTGAAGTGACAGTAAACACCGGGGAGCTGTTTTTT. Its protein product is CSVEVTVNTGELFF. The chain uses TRBV29-1 and TRBJ2-2; D is possibly TRBD1 (5 bases). Looked up from germline, CDR1 is SQVTM and CDR2 is ANQGSEA. V lost 1 base to trimming and J lost 2 bases, with 8 bases between them. The CDR3 extends over 14 amino acids.

The chain uses TRBV4-1 and TRBJ1-1; perhaps TRBD1 as D (5 bases). The V end was cut by 1 base, the J end by 7 bases, with 13 bases between. The CDR3 has 14 amino acids. CDR1 is MGHRA, CDR2 YSYEKL, per germline. DNA of the CDR3: TGCGCCAGCAGCCAAGTTTGGATCAGGGATGAAGCTTTCTTT. Translating it yields CASSQVWIRDEAFF.

V gene TRBV18 combines with J gene TRBJ2-7; 8 bases are a match to TRBD1. In germline, CDR1 is KGHSH, CDR2 LQKENI. There are 17 residues in the CDR3. V was pared by 3 bases and J by 12 bases, with 22 bases of the junction left unmatched. DNA of the CDR3: TGTGCCAGCTCACCCAACGCAGACAGCCAGGGGGCTGGTAAGCGGTACTTC. Protein sequence: CASSPNADSQGAGKRYF.

V is TRBV6-6 and J is TRBJ2-7, with no clear D. The V end lost 5 bases, the J end lost 3 bases, and 5 bases lay between the germline ends. CDR1 and CDR2 from the germline V gene are MNHNY and SVGAGI (reference sequence). This CDR3 region has 11 residues. The CDR3 sequence: CASSLGYEQYF. CDR3 coding DNA: TGTGCCAGCAGTCTGGGCTACGAGCAGTACTTC.